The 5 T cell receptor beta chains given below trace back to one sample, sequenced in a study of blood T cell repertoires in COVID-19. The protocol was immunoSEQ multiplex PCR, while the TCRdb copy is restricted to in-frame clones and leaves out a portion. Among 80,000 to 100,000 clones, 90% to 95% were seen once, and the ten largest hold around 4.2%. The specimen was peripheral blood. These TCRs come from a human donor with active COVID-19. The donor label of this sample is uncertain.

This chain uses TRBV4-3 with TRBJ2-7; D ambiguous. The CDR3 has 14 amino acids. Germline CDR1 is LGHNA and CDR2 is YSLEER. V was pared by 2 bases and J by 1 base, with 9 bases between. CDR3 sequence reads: CASSQTTFSYEQYF. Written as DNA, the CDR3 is TGCGCCAGCAGCCAAACCACTTTTTCCTACGAGCAGTACTTC.

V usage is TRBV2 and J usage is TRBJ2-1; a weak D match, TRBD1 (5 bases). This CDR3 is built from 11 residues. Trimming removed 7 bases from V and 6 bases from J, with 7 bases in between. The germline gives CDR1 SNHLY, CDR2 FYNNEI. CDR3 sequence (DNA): TGTGCCAGCAACCAGGGCAATGAGCAGTTCTTC. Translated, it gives CASNQGNEQFF. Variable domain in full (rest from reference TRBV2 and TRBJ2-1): EPEVTQTPSHQVTQMGQEVILRCVPISNHLYFYWYRQILGQKVEFLVSFYNNEISEKSEIFDDQFSVERPDGSNFTLKIRSTKLEDSAMYFCASNQGNEQFFGPGTRLTVL.

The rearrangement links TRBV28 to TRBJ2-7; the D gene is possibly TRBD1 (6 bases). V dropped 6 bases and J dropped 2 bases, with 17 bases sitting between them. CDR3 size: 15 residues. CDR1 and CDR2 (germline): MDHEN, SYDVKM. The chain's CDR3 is CASRKDSRIPYEQYF. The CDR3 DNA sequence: TGTGCCAGCAGAAAGGACAGCCGTATTCCCTACGAGCAGTACTTC.

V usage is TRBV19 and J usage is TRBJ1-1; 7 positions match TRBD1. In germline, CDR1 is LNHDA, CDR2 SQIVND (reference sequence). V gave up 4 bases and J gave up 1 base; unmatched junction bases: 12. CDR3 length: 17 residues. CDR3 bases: TGTGCCAGTAGTACTAAGACAGGGATCGGTCCGAACACTGAAGCTTTCTTT. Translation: CASSTKTGIGPNTEAFF.

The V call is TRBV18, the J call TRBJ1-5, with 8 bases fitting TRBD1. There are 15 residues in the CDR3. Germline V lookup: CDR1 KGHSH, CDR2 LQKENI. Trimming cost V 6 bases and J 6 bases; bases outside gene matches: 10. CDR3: CASSRSTGEAQPQHF. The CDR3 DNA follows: TGTGCCAGCTCCCGGTCGACAGGGGAAGCTCAGCCCCAGCATTTT.